One sample yielded the 13 T cell receptor beta chains listed below, sequenced in a study of T cells after yellow fever vaccination. MiXCR, run by TCRdb on the 5' RACE reads, gives a single entry per CDR3 protein. Of 610,000 or so distinct CDR3 sequences in the sample, roughly an eighth are singletons; the top ten hold 14% to 15%. Sequenced here: PBMCs, sampled on the day of the yellow fever booster vaccination. The source of these receptors is a man aged 25-45 years who received the YFV17D yellow fever vaccine.

The chain carries TRBV7-2 and TRBJ1-2; D not certain. Deletions cut 5 bases from V and 8 bases from J, with 12 bases between. Germline CDR1 SGHTA, CDR2 FQGNSA. The length of the CDR3 is 12 residues. The CDR3 here is CASSPPGRGYTF. The CDR3 region has the DNA TGTGCCAGCAGCCCCCCAGGTCGCGGCTACACCTTC.

This CDR3 is CASSQEGTRSSRQFF. The DNA of the CDR3 is TGCGCCAGCAGCCAAGAAGGGACTAGGTCCTCTAGACAGTTCTTC. V gene TRBV4-3 combines with J gene TRBJ2-1, with TRBD2 matching 8 bases. The V segment lost 0 bases and the J segment 13 bases; nucleotides outside the gene matches: 11. The germline CDR1 and CDR2 sequences are LGHNA and YSLEER. The CDR3 runs to 15 residues.

V gene TRBV15 combines with J gene TRBJ2-3, with D tentatively TRBD2 (6 bases). The CDR3 consists of 14 residues. Trimming took 6 bases from V and 4 from J, leaving 14 bases between them. Germline V gene sequence: CDR1 LNHNV, CDR2 YYDKDF (reference sequence). The CDR3 protein is CATSSGVRPDTQYF. In DNA form, the CDR3 reads TGTGCCACCAGTTCGGGGGTTCGGCCAGATACGCAGTATTTT.

This sequence joins TRBV7-2 and TRBJ2-5, with 7 bases fitting TRBD2. Trimming removed 5 bases from V and 4 bases from J; junction bases left unmatched: 7. The CDR3 totals 14 residues. The germline gives CDR1 SGHTA, CDR2 FQGNSA. CDR3 region: CASSRAGVVETQYF. The CDR3 nucleotides are TGTGCCAGCAGCCGGGCGGGAGTGGTAGAGACCCAGTACTTC.

A few counts support this clonotype. The rearrangement uses TRBV5-4 and TRBJ2-7; TRBD1 aligns across 9 bases. V shed 4 bases and J 1 base; nucleotides not matched to a gene: 6. Germline V gene lookup returns CDR1 SGHNT and CDR2 YYREEE (reference sequence). The CDR3 sequence is 15 residues long. The CDR3 spells CASSLTTGGSYEQYF. The DNA for the CDR3 is TGTGCCAGCAGCCTAACGACAGGGGGTTCCTACGAGCAGTACTTC.

This clonotype has only a few counts. V and J are TRBV28 and TRBJ2-7; weak D call: TRBD1 (6 bases). The germline V gene has CDR1 MDHEN and CDR2 SYDVKM. The CDR3 covers 14 residues. The V end was cut by 7 bases, the J end by 3 bases, with 16 bases between. The chain's CDR3 is CASNPGHPNYEQYF. DNA of the CDR3: TGTGCCAGCAACCCGGGACACCCGAACTACGAGCAGTACTTC.

This clonotype has only a few counts. This chain uses TRBV7-2 with TRBJ2-3; D uncertain. This CDR3 is built from 12 residues. Trimming took off 5 bases at V and 10 bases at J, with 13 bases between the two ends. The germline V gene has CDR1 SGHTA and CDR2 FQGNSA. The CDR3 DNA is TGTGCCAGCAGCACCCGCGTCTGGGCGCAGTATTTT. Protein: CASSTRVWAQYF.

The rearrangement links TRBV20-1 to TRBJ1-5; possible D gene TRBD1, 5 bases. Germline V lookup: CDR1 DFQATT, CDR2 SNEGSKA (reference sequence). V was trimmed by 3 bases and J by 7 bases, leaving 13 bases between them. This CDR3 is 13 amino acids long. CDR3 sequence (DNA): TGCAGTGCTAGGGAGGGGCCCCACCAGCCCCAGCATTTT. Its protein is CSAREGPHQPQHF.

V is TRBV4-2 and J is TRBJ2-3, with 10 positions matching TRBD2. Germline V CDR1 and CDR2: LGHNA, YNFKEQ. After removal of 2 bases from V and 5 bases from J, the junction contained 4 bases not matched to a gene. This CDR3 contains 15 residues. Here the CDR3 reads CASSQLGLAKDTQYF. Here the CDR3 DNA reads TGTGCCAGCAGCCAACTGGGACTAGCGAAAGATACGCAGTATTTT.

This clonotype has a count of ten or more. This chain joins TRBV10-3 and TRBJ1-1; the D gene is possibly TRBD1 (5 bases). The V gene lost 0 bases and the J gene lost 5 bases, with 7 bases spanning the gap. CDR1 ENHRY and CDR2 SYGVKD come from the germline V gene. This CDR3 is 13 amino acids long. The CDR3 nucleotides read TGTGCCATCAGTGAGTCCCGGGGGACTGAAGCTTTCTTT. This gives the protein CAISESRGTEAFF.

The V call is TRBV2, the J call TRBJ1-5; 7 bases match TRBD1. The trim removed 6 bases at V and 2 bases at J, leaving 10 bases unmatched. CDR3 length: 16 residues. CDR1 is SNHLY, CDR2 FYNNEI, per germline. The CDR3 region is CASRPGQAWGNQPQHF. CDR3 coding DNA: TGTGCCAGCAGACCTGGACAGGCTTGGGGCAATCAGCCCCAGCATTTT.

This clonotype was seen more than once but under ten times. The CDR3 here is CASSQAETRNSGNTIYF. In DNA, the CDR3 is TGTGCCAGCAGCCAAGCCGAGACACGGAATTCTGGAAACACCATATATTTT. The chain carries TRBV3-1 and TRBJ1-3; no clear D gene. Germline V gene sequence: CDR1 LGHDT, CDR2 YNNKEL (reference sequence). The V end lost 1 base, the J end lost 1 base, and 14 bases lay between the germline ends. The CDR3 consists of 17 residues.

This clonotype showed up just a few times. The genes are TRBV20-1 and TRBJ1-2; TRBD1 aligns across 8 bases. With 5 bases clipped from V and 5 bases from J, the junction kept 7 bases outside the gene matches. The germline V gene has CDR1 DFQATT and CDR2 SNEGSKA (reference sequence). The CDR3 has 13 amino acids. CDR3 sequence reads: CSAQRGTGYGYTF. The DNA of the CDR3 is TGCAGTGCTCAGAGAGGGACAGGATATGGCTACACCTTC.